This T cell receptor (beta chain) came from a study of shared clonotypes between healthy human individuals. Study-level findings and limits: Few donors restricted represented genetic and exposure-history diversity. Clonotype sharing across a few donors was observed for around 5% of naive CD4 clonotypes.

Germline V gives CDR1 LNHDA, CDR2 SQIVND (reference sequence). The ends lost 5 bases at V and 7 bases at J; junction bases unmatched: 5. The CDR3 contains 14 residues. Naive CD8 populations comprised CD45RO-negative cells positively selected for CCR7, excluding terminally differentiated effector memory CD45RA+ cells. In regard to this clone: Its antigen is as yet unknown.

Deep was the level used in running the assay. The material for each subset, its genomic DNA, was split evenly across several immunoSEQ plates. Data came from immunoSEQ multiplex PCR; TCRdb stores just in-frame clones and leaves some out. The sample includes approximately 650,000 clones, 95% to 96% of them seen just once. Source material: naive CD8+ T cells sorted from blood. The origin of this receptor is a woman between 25 and 40 years old in good health. The chain has TRBV19 and TRBJ1-5; 10 bases fit TRBD1. Here the CDR3 DNA reads TGTGCCAGTAGTCCCGGGACAGGGGTCCAGCCCCAGCATTTT. Amino acids: CASSPGTGVQPQHF.